This T cell receptor (beta chain) was identified in a study of blood T cell repertoires in COVID-19 (dated by TCRdb to 2020 to 2021). Study-wide context: Collaborator samples came from the United States, Italy and Spain and covered acute and convalescent phases of COVID-19. The prospective study material was composed of cDNA or gDNA derived from T cells, B-cell-depleted T cells, or PBMCs. Deeply sampled blood TCRbeta repertoires from subjects exposed to, actively infected with, or recovered from COVID-19 were included in the dataset. The repertoires were made available in a free public database intended to serve as a resource for research on the immune response to SARS-CoV-2. The samples were drawn from the first 160 participants of the ongoing ImmuneRACE study and from 1,200 or so subjects provided by 6 global collaborators. Nearly every sample came with metadata listing a de-identified subject ID, COVID-19 status, age in years and sex. Where available, HLA class I and class II types were obtained from metadata supplied by the sample provider rather than from assay-based typing.

General findings and caveats noted by the study authors: The amount of clinical and demographic metadata varied by source and participant and was provided uncurated.

The immunoSEQ Assay, a bias-controlled multiplex PCR, was used to amplify TCRbeta CDR3 regions from genomic DNA. In the original analysis: The number of nucleated cells in each sample was estimated from the amplification of reference gene primers within the assay. To quantify the absolute abundance of each unique TCRbeta CDR3 rearrangement, sequence reads were collapsed and filtered. For each sample, productive Simpson clonality was calculated by taking the square root of Simpson's diversity index across productive rearrangements. Imported from immuneACCESS, the table was reduced by TCRdb to in-frame sequences with V and J called. These copies leave out some clones; in studies compared against another copy, an unresolved V gene accounts for under half, and the cause of the remainder is not known. The V and J calls and the clone size are those of that table, but D and trimming were determined from the DNA. The table for this sample lists about 80,000 clones; around 79% of them were counted only once. Of the sample, 10% to 15% is held by the ten largest clones.

V gives up 5 bases and J gives up 5 bases, and the segment between their germline ends measures 10 bases. The CDR3 runs 12 residues from the cysteine to the phenylalanine. The DNA shown is the 36-base CDR3, in frame from base 1. The CDR1 and CDR2 encoded by the germline V gene (reference sequence) are MNHEY and SMNVEV. This clone was found a few times. Which antigen it targets is not known. Nothing much larger sits one base from this clone, and base qualities are not available. The collaborating institutions used their own protocols to collect whole blood in K2EDTA tubes. For TCRbeta analysis, collaborators shipped samples in one of three forms: frozen whole blood, isolated PBMCs, or DNA extracted from either of those sample types.

Recombination connected TRBV27 to TRBJ2-7, with the D gene not confidently named. Sequencing used peripheral blood. This TCR was sampled from a man of 80 years or more with acute or convalescent COVID-19. The CDR3 amino acid sequence is: CASSPQTDEQYF. At the DNA level, the sequence is TGTGCCAGCAGTCCACAGACCGACGAGCAGTACTTC.